Each of the 26 T cell receptor beta chains below was sequenced from the same sample in a study of graft-versus-host responses after intestinal transplantation. The method was immunoSEQ multiplex PCR; TCRdb's version includes in-frame clones alone and lacks a portion of them. The profile shows around 130,000 clones, more than 80% of them singletons. No antigen is known for these receptors. The sample consisted of unstimulated CD4+ T cells sorted from spleen or lymph node cells, taken before intestinal transplant. These receptors all stem from a human donor who received an intestinal transplant.

The J gene is TRBJ2-1, the V gene TRBV6-5; 7 bases line up with TRBD2. The CDR3 is 12 residues long. The V gene's germline CDR1 is MNHEY and CDR2 SVGAGI. V was pared by 10 bases and J by 9 bases, with 9 bases of the junction left unmatched. The chain's CDR3 is CATSKWGGEQFF. CDR3 bases: TGTGCCACCTCTAAGTGGGGGGGTGAGCAGTTCTTC.

This clone has just a few counts. J is TRBJ1-3 and V is TRBV11-2, with TRBD1 matching 7 bases. Trimming cost V 8 bases and J 1 base; bases outside gene matches: 5. Germline V lookup: CDR1 SGHAT, CDR2 FQNNGV. CDR3 length: 14 residues. The CDR3 spells CASEYRGSGNTIYF. Here the CDR3 DNA reads TGTGCCAGCGAATACAGGGGATCTGGAAACACCATATATTTT.

V usage is TRBV6-1 and J usage is TRBJ2-7; TRBD1 might be the D (6 bases). The CDR3 extends over 14 amino acids. Germline CDR1 reads MNHNS; CDR2 reads SASEGT. Trimming removed 5 bases from V and 1 base from J, with 12 bases in between. CDR3 sequence reads: CASSRQESSYEQYF. CDR3 sequence (DNA): TGTGCCAGCAGTAGACAGGAGTCTTCCTACGAGCAGTACTTC.

The rearrangement joins TRBV6-5 to TRBJ1-1, with D possibly being TRBD1 (6 bases). V lost 0 bases and J lost 4, with 15 bases in between. From germline, CDR1 is MNHEY and CDR2 SVGAGI. The CDR3 sequence is 16 residues long. DNA of the CDR3: TGTGCCAGCAGTTACTCGACGGGACAAATCTCCACTGAAGCTTTCTTT. Its translation: CASSYSTGQISTEAFF.

This chain uses TRBV6-5 with TRBJ1-2, with D maybe TRBD1 (5 bases). Germline loops: CDR1 MNHEY, CDR2 SVGAGI. CDR3 length equals 13 residues. Trimming stripped 9 bases from V and 4 bases from J, with 15 bases between. The CDR3 bases are TGTGCCAGGACCAGGGATTGGGGCTATGGCTACACCTTC. It encodes CARTRDWGYGYTF.

V is TRBV18 and J is TRBJ1-4; D uncertain. Germline V gives CDR1 KGHSH, CDR2 LQKENI. V was shortened by 4 bases and J by 0 bases, with 12 bases between the two germline ends. CDR3 size: 16 residues. This CDR3 reads CASSRRPAATNEKLFF. In nucleotides, the CDR3 is TGTGCCAGCTCACGCCGACCCGCCGCAACTAATGAAAAACTGTTTTTT.

The V call is TRBV18, the J call TRBJ2-2, with TRBD1 matching over 8 bases. The CDR3 sequence is 14 residues long. V was pared by 6 bases and J by 4 bases, with 4 bases of the junction left unmatched. The V gene's germline CDR1 is KGHSH and CDR2 LQKENI. Written as DNA, the CDR3 is TGTGCCAGCTCTGGGGACAGGAGCACCGGGGAGCTGTTTTTT. Its translation is CASSGDRSTGELFF.

The gene calls are TRBV10-2 and TRBJ2-5, with 8 bases lining up with TRBD1. The V and J ends lost 5 bases and 5 bases, in that order; junction bases with no gene match: 7. The CDR3 loop spans 14 amino acids. The V gene's germline CDR1 is WSHSY and CDR2 SAAADI. DNA for the CDR3: TGCGCCAGCAGTAAGGGAAGACAGGGGGAGACCCAGTACTTC. This codes for CASSKGRQGETQYF.

The J gene is TRBJ1-3, the V gene TRBV27; weak D call: TRBD1 (5 bases). Trimming removed 3 bases at V and 4 bases at J, with 10 bases between. CDR3 length: 14 residues. Per the germline V gene, CDR1 is MNHEY and CDR2 is SMNVEV (reference sequence). DNA for the CDR3: TGTGCCAGCAGTTTGACAGTAAACGGAAACACCATATATTTT. Encoded protein: CASSLTVNGNTIYF.

The rearrangement links TRBV2 to TRBJ2-1; tentative D call: TRBD2 (5 bases). Germline V gene data show CDR1 as SNHLY and CDR2 as FYNNEI. V was cut by 5 bases and J by 3 bases, with 11 bases left in between. The CDR3 totals 14 residues. Written as DNA, the CDR3 is TGTGCCAGCAGTTTGACGGGGTTCTACAATGAGCAGTTCTTC. Encoded protein: CASSLTGFYNEQFF.

This rearrangement joins TRBV6-5 to TRBJ1-2; D is ambiguous. V was clipped by 5 bases and J by 3 bases, with 10 bases between them. There are 13 residues in the CDR3. Per germline, CDR1 MNHEY and CDR2 SVGAGI. CDR3 sequence (DNA): TGTGCCAGCAGTGGGCAGTCCTACTATGGCTACACCTTC. Residues: CASSGQSYYGYTF.

V usage is TRBV6-5 and J usage is TRBJ1-2; no definite D call. Germline V gene lookup returns CDR1 MNHEY and CDR2 SVGAGI. The CDR3 covers 12 residues. Trimming shortened V by 5 bases and J by 2 bases, and 6 bases separated the two germline ends. CDR3 sequence reads: CASSQGNYGYTF. The CDR3 DNA sequence: TGTGCCAGCAGTCAAGGAAACTATGGCTACACCTTC.

The chain uses TRBV29-1 and TRBJ1-4; D might be TRBD1 (5 bases). The V gene's germline CDR1 is SQVTM and CDR2 ANQGSEA. The CDR3 is made up of 11 amino acids. V gave up 4 bases and J gave up 8 bases, with 8 bases separating them. CDR3 bases: TGCAGCGTTGTCAGGGAGGAAAAACTGTTTTTT. Amino acid sequence: CSVVREEKLFF.

The CDR3 loop is CASSLVGGANYGYTF. The CDR3, as DNA: TGTGCCAGCAGCTTAGTGGGGGGGGCTAACTATGGCTACACCTTC. V and J are TRBV11-2 and TRBJ1-2, with D maybe TRBD1 (5 bases). V gave up 1 base and J gave up 0 bases, with 9 bases separating them. CDR1 and CDR2 from the germline V gene are SGHAT and FQNNGV. CDR3 length: 15 residues. Looking up the rest from reference TRBV11-2 and TRBJ1-2 gives the full variable domain: EAGVAQSPRYKIIEKRQSVAFWCNPISGHATLYWYQQILGQGPKLLIQFQNNGVVDDSQLPKDRFSAERLKGVDSTLKIQPAKLEDSAVYLCASSLVGGANYGYTFGSGTRLTVV.

The chain employs TRBV6-5 and TRBJ2-7; 10 bases are shared with TRBD2. V was pared by 2 bases and J by 4 bases, with 8 bases of the junction left unmatched. The length of the CDR3 is 16 residues. The germline gives CDR1 MNHEY, CDR2 SVGAGI. The CDR3 DNA reads TGTGCCAGCAGTTACAGCAGCGGGGGGGCCGCGTACGAGCAGTACTTC. This sequence encodes CASSYSSGGAAYEQYF.

V is TRBV12-5 and J is TRBJ1-1; 8 bases align to TRBD1. Germline CDR1 reads LGHNT; CDR2 reads FRNRAP. After removal of 4 bases from V and 7 bases from J, the junction contained 5 bases not matched to a gene. This CDR3 is built from 13 residues. CDR3 residues: CASGSGTGFEAFF. DNA of the CDR3: TGTGCTAGTGGTTCAGGGACAGGTTTTGAAGCTTTCTTT.

This chain connects TRBV27 to TRBJ1-6, with a weak D call TRBD1 (6 bases). V lost 5 bases and J 9 bases, leaving 23 bases between the germline ends. CDR3 length equals 17 residues. Per the germline V gene, CDR1 is MNHEY and CDR2 is SMNVEV (reference sequence). CDR3 region: CASSPNTGTHRASPLHF. CDR3 nucleotides: TGTGCCAGCAGTCCAAATACCGGGACCCACAGGGCTTCACCCCTCCACTTT.

This clone was counted a few times. V usage is TRBV19 and J usage is TRBJ1-2; 9 bases fit TRBD1. V shed 4 bases and J 10 bases; nucleotides not matched to a gene: 7. Germline CDR1 LNHDA, CDR2 SQIVND (reference sequence). The length of the CDR3 is 13 residues. The CDR3 bases are TGTGCCAGTAGTAACCGGGACAGGGTCATCTACACCTTC. This encodes CASSNRDRVIYTF.

The CDR3 DNA is TGCGCCAGCAGCTTGGAACGGGCCAAGTATGGCTACACCTTC. Its protein is CASSLERAKYGYTF. The V call is TRBV5-1, the J call TRBJ1-2; D remains ambiguous. In germline, CDR1 is SGHRS, CDR2 YFSETQ. With 0 bases removed from V and 5 bases from J, the gap between germline ends came to 11 bases. CDR3 length: 14 residues.

V gene TRBV5-1 combines with J gene TRBJ1-2, with unresolved D. Trimming removed 4 bases at V and 6 bases at J, with 10 bases between. The germline V gene encodes CDR1 SGHRS and CDR2 YFSETQ. This CDR3 comprises 12 residues. CDR3 protein: CASSNLLDGYTF. DNA of the CDR3: TGCGCCAGCAGCAATTTACTAGATGGCTACACCTTC.

This rearrangement joins TRBV12-5 to TRBJ2-1; D remains ambiguous. This CDR3 comprises 15 residues. The V end lost 5 bases, the J end lost 0 bases, and 11 bases lay between the germline ends. CDR1 is LGHNT and CDR2 is FRNRAP in the germline V gene. The CDR3 spells CASGQDTSSYNEQFF. The DNA for the CDR3 is TGTGCTAGTGGTCAAGACACGAGCTCCTACAATGAGCAGTTCTTC.

The chain couples TRBV6-5 to TRBJ1-2; 7 nucleotides match TRBD1. CDR3 length equals 16 residues. V gave up 0 bases and J gave up 4 bases; unmatched junction bases: 8. Germline CDR1 and CDR2: MNHEY and SVGAGI. The CDR3 DNA sequence: TGTGCCAGCAGTTACTCGTCTGGCAGGGGGGCCTATGGCTACACCTTC. Protein: CASSYSSGRGAYGYTF.

The rearrangement joins TRBV2 to TRBJ1-6; D unresolved. Trimming pared 4 bases from V and 6 bases from J, leaving 13 bases between. Per the germline V gene, CDR1 is SNHLY and CDR2 is FYNNEI. The CDR3 is made up of 15 amino acids. CDR3 residues: CASSAQRSTNSPLHF. The CDR3 bases are TGTGCCAGCAGTGCCCAGAGAAGTACTAATTCACCCCTCCACTTT.

V gene TRBV6-1 combines with J gene TRBJ1-1; no clear D. CDR1 and CDR2 (germline): MNHNS, SASEGT. The V and J ends lost 2 bases and 13 bases respectively, with 17 bases between them. The CDR3 spans 13 residues. CDR3 DNA sequence: TGTGCCAGCAGTGAATTGGCTTTAAACACAAATTTCTTT. Translated: CASSELALNTNFF.

The chain uses TRBV7-8 and TRBJ2-5, with D tentatively TRBD2 (6 bases). From germline, CDR1 is SGHVS and CDR2 FQNEAQ. Trimming took 1 base from V and 9 from J, leaving 9 bases between them. The CDR3 is made up of 12 amino acids. The CDR3 nucleotides read TGTGCCAGCAGCTTAGGGGGCGGGGCCCAGTACTTC. Its translation: CASSLGGGAQYF.

This clone has just a few counts. The chain employs TRBV7-9 and TRBJ2-7; D gene unclear. CDR3 size: 13 residues. V was shortened by 2 bases and J by 3 bases, with 8 bases between the two germline ends. The germline gives CDR1 SEHNR, CDR2 FQNEAQ (reference sequence). The CDR3 protein is CASSLRGSYEQYF. The CDR3 DNA reads TGTGCCAGCAGCTTACGTGGAAGCTACGAGCAGTACTTC.